Listed below are T cell receptor beta chains from one sample, sequenced in a study of vaccination effects on CD4 cells after COVID-19. The protocol was immunoSEQ multiplex PCR, while the TCRdb copy is restricted to in-frame clones and leaves out a portion. Of about 24,000 clones in the sample, more than 60% are singletons; the top ten hold 6.5% to 10%. These receptors have no identified antigens. Source: CD4+ T cells from PBMCs cultured with SARS-CoV-2 spike peptides, taken after COVID-19 vaccination. The receptors derive from a human donor who received a COVID-19 vaccine. The CDR3 runs from the conserved cysteine through the conserved F or W. D genes are given only for firm matches.

j_call v_call d_call cdr3_aa
TRBJ2-5 TRBV18 TRBD1 CASSPGTGGGQETQYF
TRBJ2-7 TRBV4-1 TRBD2 CASSRELAVGLYEQYF
TRBJ1-3 TRBV30 NA CAWSSVVGNTIYF
TRBJ2-5 TRBV6-4 NA CASSPEGGLETQYF
TRBJ2-3 TRBV5-4 TRBD2 CASSLGPGTSGGTDTQYF
TRBJ1-1 TRBV6-5 NA CASRQLTEAFF
TRBJ2-2 TRBV6-4 TRBD2 CASKSSGRNTGELFF
TRBJ2-1 TRBV19 NA CASSIGGSGSYNEQFF
TRBJ1-1 TRBV5-4 NA CASSLAPGGNTEAFF
TRBJ1-1 TRBV30 NA CAWRTNLGGGSTEAFF
TRBJ1-6 TRBV28 NA CATIYPRQPLHF
TRBJ1-1 TRBV10-2 NA CASRYSMNTEAFF
TRBJ1-1 TRBV5-5 NA CASSLVTRALGNTEAFF
TRBJ2-7 TRBV25-1 NA CAIPRTYEQYF
TRBJ2-5 TRBV6-1 NA CASSEGWVGETQYF
TRBJ2-5 TRBV9 NA CASSQSGAGAGTQYF
TRBJ2-6 TRBV5-1 NA CASHDSAGANVLTF
TRBJ2-7 TRBV6-2/TRBV6-3 NA CASSRLPPGEQYF
TRBJ2-3 TRBV2 TRBD2 CASRVAGGPDTQYF
TRBJ2-7 TRBV6-5 NA CATRWDLASYEQYF
TRBJ2-7 TRBV10-1 NA CASSQQRAVSGEQYF
TRBJ2-7 TRBV25-1 NA CASSKSSPANEQYF
TRBJ1-2 TRBV20-1 NA CSASGYGYTF
TRBJ2-1 TRBV6-2/TRBV6-3 TRBD2 CASSSWTSGGYNEQFF
TRBJ1-2 TRBV30 NA CAWKSPGARGYTF
TRBJ1-3 TRBV5-4 NA CASSFWGDTIYF
TRBJ2-1 TRBV18 TRBD1 CASSPITRRGFEQFF
TRBJ2-7 TRBV5-1 TRBD1 CASSLAGQGPYEQYF
TRBJ1-4 TRBV5-1 TRBD1 CASSSGGATNEKLFF
TRBJ2-2 TRBV7-8 TRBD2 CASSLMLAGGGGSGELFF
TRBJ1-5 TRBV19 NA CASSIRGGGTQQPQHF
TRBJ1-5 TRBV6-5 TRBD1 CASSYTRQGGGPQHF
TRBJ2-7 TRBV3-1/TRBV3-2 NA CASSQGATVTYEQYF
TRBJ2-5 TRBV7-9 TRBD2 CASSPIAGGPGETQYF
TRBJ2-5 TRBV11-2 TRBD2 CASSLAPLAGGPWETQYF
TRBJ1-3 TRBV7-8 NA CASSFFVSGNTIYF
TRBJ2-1 TRBV19 NA CASNDNRNSYNEQFF
TRBJ1-5 TRBV11-3 NA CASSSDNKSNQPQHF
TRBJ1-1 TRBV5-6 NA CASSLGPSSAFF